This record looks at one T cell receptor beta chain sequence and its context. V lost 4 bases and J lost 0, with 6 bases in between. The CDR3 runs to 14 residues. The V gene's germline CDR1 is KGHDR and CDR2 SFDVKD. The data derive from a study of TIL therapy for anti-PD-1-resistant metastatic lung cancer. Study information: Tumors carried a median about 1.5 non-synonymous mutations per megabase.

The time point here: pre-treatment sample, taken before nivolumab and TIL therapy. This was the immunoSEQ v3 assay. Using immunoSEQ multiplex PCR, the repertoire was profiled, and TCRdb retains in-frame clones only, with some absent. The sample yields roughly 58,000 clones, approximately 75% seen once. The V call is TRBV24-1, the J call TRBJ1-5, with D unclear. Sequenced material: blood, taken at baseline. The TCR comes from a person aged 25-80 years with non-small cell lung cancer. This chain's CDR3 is CATSEPNSNQPQHF. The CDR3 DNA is TGTGCCACCAGTGAGCCTAATAGCAATCAGCCCCAGCATTTT.